These T cell receptor beta chains were read from a single sample in a study of neurological immune-mediated disorders. One entry per CDR3 protein, called by TCRdb with MiXCR from the 5' RACE reads. The profile shows tens of thousands of distinct CDR3 sequences, under 4.5% of them singletons. Sequenced sample: PBMCs. These receptors all come from a woman aged 25 to 45 with multiple sclerosis. CDR3s include the opening cysteine and the closing phenylalanine or tryptophan. Each record gives: CDR3 DNA, CDR3 protein, clone size, V gene, D gene, J gene. The D gene is left open where the match is weak. The size of a clone is reported for some rows only, either as once, few or many, or as a class for expanded clones.

TGCGCCAGCAGCTCTGGTCCAACCGGGACTATCTCCTACGAGCAGTACTTC | CASSSGPTGTISYEQYF | many | TRBV5-1 | TRBD2 | TRBJ2-7
TGTGCCAGCAGCCCGGGGCGGGCCTCCTACAATGAGCAGTTCTTC | CASSPGRASYNEQFF | . | TRBV28 | . | TRBJ2-1
TGTGCCAGCAGTTCACCGGGACAGTGGATCCCCGCATACGAGCAGTACTTC | CASSSPGQWIPAYEQYF | many | TRBV6-2/TRBV6-3 | TRBD1 | TRBJ2-7
TGTGCCAGCAGCTTAGGCGGGGGTTCATCCTACGAGCAGTACTTC | CASSLGGGSSYEQYF | . | TRBV7-6 | TRBD2 | TRBJ2-7
TGTGCCAGCAGGGCGACAGGGAGGGGGACACCCCTCCACTTT | CASRATGRGTPLHF | many | TRBV6-5 | TRBD1 | TRBJ1-6
TGCGCCAGCAGCCAAGGCCAGATGGCAGGGTCCTACGAGCAGTACTTC | CASSQGQMAGSYEQYF | many | TRBV4-1 | . | TRBJ2-7
TGCGCCAGCAGACTGATAGCGGAGAGCTCCTACGAGCAGTACTTC | CASRLIAESSYEQYF | many | TRBV5-1 | . | TRBJ2-7
TGTGCCAGCAAGAAGGGTAGCGGGGGATTCGTTGGTGAGCAGTACTTC | CASKKGSGGFVGEQYF | many | TRBV6-5 | TRBD2 | TRBJ2-7
TGTGCCAGCAGCCAAGACTCCGGCGGGGGAGCTTTCTTT | CASSQDSGGGAFF | many | TRBV14 | . | TRBJ1-1
TGCAGTGCTAGTGGATGGCGGGGCTACGAGCAGTACTTC | CSASGWRGYEQYF | many | TRBV20-1 | . | TRBJ2-7
TGTGCCAGCAGCGCCAGACTAGCGGGGGGGCCGTCCGGGGAGCTGTTTTTT | CASSARLAGGPSGELFF | many | TRBV9 | TRBD2 | TRBJ2-2
TGTGCCAGCAGTTTATCCCCTACCGGAGACTCACCCCTCAACTTT | CASSLSPTGDSPLNF | few | TRBV27 | . | TRBJ1-6
TGCGCCAGCAGCCAAGCCCTAGCGGGAGGACAAGAGACCCAGTACTTC | CASSQALAGGQETQYF | many | TRBV4-3 | TRBD2 | TRBJ2-5
TGTGCCAGCAGTTTAGGGACAGGGGGACTCTACGAGCAGTACTTC | CASSLGTGGLYEQYF | many | TRBV28 | TRBD1 | TRBJ2-7
TGTACTGGGACTAGCGGGACCCTCTACGAGCAGTACTTC | CTGTSGTLYEQYF | many | TRBV20-1 | TRBD2 | TRBJ2-7
TGCGCCAGCAGCTTGAATACGGCAGGGGATGAAAAACTGTTTTTT | CASSLNTAGDEKLFF | many | TRBV5-1 | . | TRBJ1-4
TGTGCCAGCAGCCAAGGTTCGACATTTCCCACAGATACGCAGTATTTT | CASSQGSTFPTDTQYF | many | TRBV3-1 | . | TRBJ2-3
TGCGCCAGCAGCATAGGGCCTCCCGCGGCTAATGAAAAACTGTTTTTT | CASSIGPPAANEKLFF | many | TRBV5-1 | . | TRBJ1-4
TGTGCCAGCAGCTCATCGACAGGGAACAATCAGCCCCAGCATTTT | CASSSSTGNNQPQHF | many | TRBV11-2 | TRBD1 | TRBJ1-5
TGCGCCAGCAGCTTGGAAGGACAGGGGAATCAGCCCCAGCATTTT | CASSLEGQGNQPQHF | many | TRBV5-1 | TRBD1 | TRBJ1-5
TGCAGCGTTGAAGATCTGGGATACGAGCAGTACTTC | CSVEDLGYEQYF | many | TRBV29-1 | . | TRBJ2-7
TGTGCCAGCAGTCGTATCCAGGGACAGGGAGGCACAGATACGCAGTATTTT | CASSRIQGQGGTDTQYF | many | TRBV7-9 | TRBD1 | TRBJ2-3
TGCGCCAGCAGCCAACCCGGCCGATACAATGAGCAGTTCTTC | CASSQPGRYNEQFF | many | TRBV5-1 | . | TRBJ2-1
TGTGCCAGCAGCTGGTCACAGGGGACCCAACCTAATACGCAGTATTTT | CASSWSQGTQPNTQYF | few | TRBV7-8 | TRBD1 | TRBJ2-3
TGTGCCAGCAGCTTGATAACGGGACTAGCGGGAGATGAGCAGTTCTTC | CASSLITGLAGDEQFF | many | TRBV5-5 | TRBD2 | TRBJ2-1
TGTGCCACCGCCTCCAGGGGGAGGGATACGCAGTATTTT | CATASRGRDTQYF | many | TRBV19 | . | TRBJ2-3
TGCAGTGCTATTCCAGGGGGAGGGGACAATCAGCCCCAGCATTTT | CSAIPGGGDNQPQHF | many | TRBV20-1 | TRBD1 | TRBJ1-5
TGCGCCAGCAGCCAAGGACTGGCCTACGAGCAGTACTTC | CASSQGLAYEQYF | many | TRBV4-1 | . | TRBJ2-7
TGCGCCAGCAGCCCAATGGCGGGTGGTTATCAGCCCCAGAATTTT | CASSPMAGGYQPQNF | few | TRBV5-1 | . | TRBJ1-5
TGCGCCAGCAGCTTGGGAGGGTTGATGGAGACCCAGTACTTC | CASSLGGLMETQYF | many | TRBV5-1 | . | TRBJ2-5
TGTGCCAGCAGCGTGGCCCCAGGGACAGCCTACGAGCAGTACTTC | CASSVAPGTAYEQYF | many | TRBV9 | TRBD1 | TRBJ2-7
TGTGCCACCAGTGACAGCGGACTAGCGGGAGGGCCTGGAGATACGCAGTATTTT | CATSDSGLAGGPGDTQYF | many | TRBV24-1 | TRBD2 | TRBJ2-3
TGTGCCAGCAGTCTCCCACAGGGGAAAAGCTATGGCTACACCTTC | CASSLPQGKSYGYTF | many | TRBV12-3/TRBV12-4 | TRBD1 | TRBJ1-2
TGTGCCAGTAAGGTTCTCTCGGAAGATACGCAGTATTTT | CASKVLSEDTQYF | few | TRBV19 | . | TRBJ2-3
TGTGCCAGCAAAACGCCTGACAGGGTGGGTCAGCCCCAGCATTTT | CASKTPDRVGQPQHF | many | TRBV28 | TRBD1 | TRBJ1-5
TGCAGCGTTGAACTAGCGGGCCTTTCAGATACGCAGTATTTT | CSVELAGLSDTQYF | many | TRBV29-1 | TRBD2 | TRBJ2-3
TGTGCCAGCAGTCTCTGGGGACAGCAAGAGACCCAGTACTTC | CASSLWGQQETQYF | many | TRBV6-1 | TRBD1 | TRBJ2-5
TGTGCCACCAGCAGAGATTCTGGGAATCAGCCCCAGCATTTT | CATSRDSGNQPQHF | many | TRBV15 | . | TRBJ1-5
TGTGCCAGCAGCGCCGCCACTCCGGGAGGGTCGGTAGAGACCCAGTACTTC | CASSAATPGGSVETQYF | many | TRBV9 | TRBD2 | TRBJ2-5
TGCAGTGTACCCCAGGACGGATTTAATGAAAAACTGTTTTTT | CSVPQDGFNEKLFF | few | TRBV20-1 | . | TRBJ1-4
TGCAGTGCTGAACAGGGGATCTATGGCTACACCTTC | CSAEQGIYGYTF | many | TRBV20-1 | TRBD1 | TRBJ1-2
TGTGCCAGCAGCTTAGGGAACTATGGCTACACCTTC | CASSLGNYGYTF | many | TRBV7-9 | . | TRBJ1-2
TGCGCCAGCAGCCGACCCTCAACGAGGGGGCGTTTGGCCGGGGAGCTGTTTTTT | CASSRPSTRGRLAGELFF | many | TRBV5-1 | TRBD1 | TRBJ2-2
TGTGCCAGCAGTTTGCGGGAGAATGAAAAACTGTTTTTT | CASSLRENEKLFF | many | TRBV6-5 | . | TRBJ1-4
TGTGCCAGCAGTGAATCGGGCTCTCCAGGAAACACCATATATTTT | CASSESGSPGNTIYF | many | TRBV25-1 | . | TRBJ1-3